The 18 T cell receptor beta chains below all came from one sample that was sequenced in a study of T cell repertoires in aging, cancer and after chemotherapy. Multiplex touch-down PCR with TRB-A/B primers amplified rearranged V-D-J TRB sequences. TCRdb ran MiXCR on the multiplex PCR reads and lists one entry per CDR3 protein. This table has around 4,000 distinct CDR3 sequences, roughly 25% appearing once. The template was genomic DNA from peripheral blood, not RNA. The sample was blood. The receptors derive from a human donor in good health. The donor label of this sample is uncertain.

V and J are TRBV6-1 and TRBJ2-4; D unclear. The CDR3 sequence is 13 residues long. Per the germline V gene, CDR1 is MNHNS and CDR2 is SASEGT. The V end lost 6 bases, the J end lost 1 base, and 7 bases lay between the germline ends. The CDR3 is CASSGQAKNIQYF. Here the CDR3 DNA reads TGTGCCAGCAGCGGGCAGGCCAAAAACATTCAGTACTTC.

This clonotype has a handful of counts. The chain has TRBV5-4 and TRBJ1-1, with a possible D match to TRBD1 (5 bases). The CDR3 runs to 13 residues. Per germline, CDR1 SGHNT and CDR2 YYREEE (reference sequence). The ends were cut back, 1 base at V and 6 bases at J, with 10 bases in the middle. The CDR3 region has the DNA TGTGCCAGCAGCTTGCCAGGGTCAGCTGAAGCTTTCTTT. Translated, it gives CASSLPGSAEAFF.

This chain joins TRBV14 and TRBJ1-6; no reliable D call. CDR1 and CDR2 (germline): SGHDN, FVKESK. The CDR3 contains 17 residues. Between the trimmed V and J ends, which lost 0 bases and 8 bases, there was a span of 17 bases. The chain's CDR3 is CASSQERASWFHSPLHF. The DNA for the CDR3 is TGTGCCAGCAGCCAAGAGAGAGCTAGTTGGTTCCATTCACCCCTCCACTTT.

The rearrangement uses TRBV12-3 or TRBV12-4 and TRBJ2-5; 12 bases are shared with TRBD2. The V segment lost 6 bases and the J segment 4 bases; nucleotides outside the gene matches: 0. The CDR3 is 13 amino acids. For the CDR3, the DNA is TGTGCCAGCAGACTAGCGGGAGGAGAGACCCAGTACTTC. This encodes CASRLAGGETQYF.

This clonotype came up a few times. This chain links TRBV6-4 with TRBJ2-1, with 9 bases identical to TRBD2. The V and J ends lost 0 bases and 3 bases, in that order; junction bases with no gene match: 0. The CDR3 contains 15 residues. Germline values: CDR1 MRHNA, CDR2 SNTAGT. The CDR3 DNA sequence: TGTGCCAGCAGTGACTCTAGCGGGAGCTACAATGAGCAGTTCTTC. Amino acids: CASSDSSGSYNEQFF.

The chain uses TRBV19 and TRBJ2-1; a possible D gene is TRBD2 (5 bases). CDR3 length equals 14 residues. In germline, CDR1 is LNHDA, CDR2 SQIVND (reference sequence). The germline V and J ends were trimmed by 1 base and 7 bases, with 11 bases remaining between them. This CDR3 is CASSIGRGENEQFF. The DNA of the CDR3 is TGTGCCAGTAGTATAGGTCGGGGAGAAAATGAGCAGTTCTTC.

In its sample, this clonotype was seen a few times. The chain couples TRBV5-1 to TRBJ2-5; TRBD2 matches at 7 bases. V lost 7 bases to trimming and J lost 5 bases; unmatched junction nucleotides: 11. This CDR3 has 14 amino acids. Germline loops: CDR1 SGHRS, CDR2 YFSETQ. CDR3 amino acids: CASGTGLESETQYF. The CDR3, as DNA: TGCGCCAGCGGAACAGGACTAGAGTCTGAGACCCAGTACTTC.

This clonotype occurred once. The genes are TRBV21-1 and TRBJ2-5; the table's D gene call, TRBD1, was not cross checked with the DNA. TRBV21-1 is labeled a pseudogene. The CDR3 totals 13 residues. The CDR3 DNA reads as TGTGCCAGCAGCAAAAGGGTCCAGGGAAAGCCCCGCTTC. Translation: CASSKRVQGKPRF.

In this sample, this clonotype turned up a few times. The CDR3 sequence: CASSLQGGQAETQYF. The CDR3 bases are TGCGCCAGCAGCTTACAGGGGGGCCAGGCAGAGACCCAGTACTTC. The gene calls are TRBV5-1 and TRBJ2-5, with 8 bases fitting TRBD1. Trimming at V came to 2 bases and at J to 4 bases, leaving 7 bases not matched to a gene. Germline CDR1 reads SGHRS; CDR2 reads YFSETQ. The CDR3 has 15 amino acids.

This clonotype is deemed medium-sized. The chain employs TRBV19 and TRBJ2-1, with TRBD2 matching 9 bases. With 5 bases clipped from V and 15 bases from J, the junction kept 8 bases outside the gene matches. CDR3 size: 12 residues. Germline assignment: CDR1 LNHDA and CDR2 SQIVND (reference sequence). The CDR3 protein is CASSLSGRNLFF. CDR3 nucleotides: TGTGCCAGTAGTCTTAGCGGGAGAAACTTGTTCTTC.

This clonotype showed up just a few times. A read error may account for a junction end that differs from germline. V is TRBV7-7 and J is TRBJ2-5; D perhaps matches TRBD2 (5 bases). This CDR3 region has 16 residues. Germline CDR1 reads SSHAT; CDR2 reads FNYEAQ (reference sequence). CDR3 region: CASSDPWVGRGETQYF. The DNA of the CDR3 is TGTGCTAGCAGTGACCCCTGGGTAGGGAGAGGGGAGACCCAGTACTTC.

This clonotype is judged medium-sized (0.01 to 0.1%). This chain joins TRBV6-5 and TRBJ2-7; TRBD1 aligns across 12 bases. CDR1 and CDR2 (germline): MNHEY, SVGAGI. This CDR3 is built from 15 residues. Unmatched junction bases numbered 4, after V lost 2 bases and J lost 5 bases. CDR3 protein: CASSYMGQGANEQYF. CDR3 DNA sequence: TGTGCCAGCAGTTACATGGGACAGGGGGCCAACGAGCAGTACTTC.

This clonotype came up once. The rearrangement joins TRBV11-1 to TRBJ2-2; possibly TRBD2 for D (5 bases). V lost 3 bases, J lost 4 bases, and 18 bases lay in between. The CDR3 consists of 17 residues. Germline assignment: CDR1 SGHAT and CDR2 FQDESV (reference sequence). The CDR3: CASSFRLGLRGTGELFF. The DNA for the CDR3 is TGTGCCAGCAGCTTTAGATTAGGTCTACGGGGCACCGGGGAGCTGTTTTTT.

This clonotype was seen a few times. This chain uses TRBV20-1 with TRBJ2-7; 7 bases are shared with TRBD2. V was pared by 3 bases and J by 5 bases, with 13 bases of the junction left unmatched. CDR1 and CDR2 (germline): DFQATT, SNEGSKA (reference sequence). The CDR3 extends over 15 amino acids. The CDR3 loop is CSASMAVGGPHEQYF. The CDR3 DNA sequence: TGCAGTGCTAGCATGGCCGTGGGAGGGCCCCACGAGCAGTACTTC.

With respect to this clonotype: This clone may be a read error of a much larger clone one base away. The chain uses TRBV6-1 and TRBJ1-6; the D gene is possibly TRBD1 (6 bases). Between the trimmed V and J ends, which lost 0 bases and 10 bases, there was a span of 13 bases. From germline, CDR1 is MNHNS and CDR2 SASEGT. The CDR3 totals 15 residues. In DNA form, the CDR3 reads TGTGCCAGCAGTGAAGCGAGCGGACAGTCGTCACCCCTCCACTTT. Protein: CASSEASGQSSPLHF.

The chain employs TRBV19 and TRBJ2-1; TRBD1 might be the D (5 bases). This CDR3 has 14 amino acids. Per germline, CDR1 LNHDA and CDR2 SQIVND (reference sequence). In DNA form, the CDR3 reads TGTGTTAGTAGGGGAACGGCCTCCTACAATGAGCAGTTCTTC. Its translation: CVSRGTASYNEQFF.

This clonotype was detected a few times. The chain uses TRBV11-1 and TRBJ2-1; D is possibly TRBD2 (6 bases). Per the germline V gene, CDR1 is SGHAT and CDR2 is FQDESV (reference sequence). CDR3 length: 16 amino acids. The V and J ends lost 6 bases and 4 bases respectively, with 19 bases between them. The CDR3 loop is CASSPSLSGYYNEQFF. The CDR3 DNA reads TGTGCCAGCAGTCCCTCCCTAAGCGGGTATTACAATGAGCAGTTCTTC.

The chain joins TRBV7-9 to TRBJ1-1; D might be TRBD1 (5 bases). The V gene lost 5 bases and the J gene lost 2 bases, with 9 bases spanning the gap. This CDR3 region has 13 residues. Germline CDR1 reads SEHNR; CDR2 reads FQNEAQ (reference sequence). The CDR3 DNA reads TGTGCCAGCAGCGCCGGGGCAAACACTGAAGCTTTCTTT. This sequence encodes CASSAGANTEAFF. Full variable domain (missing parts from reference TRBV7-9 and TRBJ1-1): DTGVSQNPRHKITKRGQNVTFRCDPISEHNRLYWYRQTLGQGPEFLTYFQNEAQLEKSRLLSDRFSAERPKGSFSTLEIQRTEQGDSAMYLCASSAGANTEAFFGQGTRLTVV.